This T cell receptor (beta chain) was observed in a study of CD8+CD57+ T cells in acquired aplastic anemia. Study details: On average, sorted CD4+ and CD8+ cells gave approximately 3.5 ug of DNA.

TCR beta VDJ combinations and CDR3 sequences were profiled from genomic DNA. In TCRdb, the reads were re-called with MiXCR into one record per CDR3 protein. Of 250,000 to 350,000 distinct CDR3 sequences listed, around three fifths are singletons. General observations from the study: The same twenty-nine CD8+ CDR3 sequences occurred in patients and in controls. Significant differences in CD8+ Simpson's diversity were not observed between patients and controls.

This CDR3 is built from 14 residues. V was pared by 3 bases and J by 2 bases, with 11 bases between. The germline V gene encodes CDR1 SEHNR and CDR2 FQNEAQ (reference sequence). About this clonotype: Its antigen is unidentified.

The specimen was sorted CD4+, CD8+, or CD8+CD57+ T cells (not recorded which) from PBMCs. The chain couples TRBV7-9 to TRBJ2-7, with D uncertain. The origin of this receptor is a human donor with severe aplastic anemia or a healthy control (not recorded which). The CDR3, as DNA: TGTGCCAGCAGCTTCTACAGTTACCCCTACGAGCAGTACTTC. Translated: CASSFYSYPYEQYF.